Below are 10 T cell receptor beta chains sequenced from a single sample in a study of blood T cell repertoires in COVID-19. Only in-frame clones appear in the TCRdb table, and some are missing; sequencing was by immunoSEQ multiplex PCR. The sample has about 160,000 clones; around 84% are singletons. The sequencing sample was made of PBMCs or T cells enriched from blood (not recorded which). The origin of the receptors is a man aged 40-55 years who had recovered from COVID-19.

This chain joins TRBV6-5 and TRBJ1-1; D possibly corresponds to TRBD1 (6 bases). In germline, CDR1 is MNHEY, CDR2 SVGAGI. The CDR3 contains 13 residues. V was cut by 2 bases and J by 4 bases, with 8 bases left in between. The CDR3 sequence is CASSYQGSTEAFF. CDR3 nucleotides: TGTGCCAGCAGTTACCAGGGGAGCACTGAAGCTTTCTTT.

A note on this clone: Its ends do not fully match the called genes, so a read error is possible. The J gene is TRBJ2-5, the V gene TRBV2; TRBD1 aligns across 9 bases. CDR3 length: 14 amino acids. The germline CDR1 and CDR2 sequences are SNHLY and FYNNEI. The CDR3 region is CASSINRGQDTQYF. Written as DNA, the CDR3 is TGTGCCAGCAGTATCAACAGGGGGCAAGACACCCAGTACTTC.

This clone was recorded many times. The V call is TRBV9, the J call TRBJ2-5; maybe TRBD2 (5 bases). The CDR3 is 13 residues long. From germline, CDR1 is SGDLS and CDR2 YYNGEE. The V gene lost 0 bases and the J gene lost 5 bases, with 8 bases spanning the gap. CDR3 DNA sequence: TGTGCCAGCAGCGTAGCCCCGGGGGAGACCCAGTACTTC. Amino acids: CASSVAPGETQYF. Full variable domain (remainder filled in from reference TRBV9 and TRBJ2-5): DSGVTQTPKHLITATGQRVTLRCSPRSGDLSVYWYQQSLDQGLQFLIQYYNGEERAKGNILERFSAQQFPDLHSELNLSSLELGDSALYFCASSVAPGETQYFGPGTRLLVL.

The chain joins TRBV7-9 to TRBJ2-1, with 12 bases lining up with TRBD2. The ends lost 4 bases at V and 3 bases at J; junction bases unmatched: 10. The CDR3 runs 18 residues. Germline CDR1 SEHNR, CDR2 FQNEAQ (reference sequence). CDR3 loop: CASSSPIASGGDYNEQFF. The DNA of the CDR3 is TGTGCCAGCAGCTCACCAATAGCTAGCGGGGGGGACTACAATGAGCAGTTCTTC.

This clone has only one observation. V and J are TRBV21-1 and TRBJ2-4; the D call of TRBD1 is as the table states it, not checked on the DNA. TRBV21-1 is described as a pseudogene. The CDR3 extends over 14 amino acids. The CDR3 reads CASSTTTDSDIQYF. The CDR3 nucleotides read TGTGCCAGCAGCACAACGACAGATTCGGACATTCAGTACTTC.

The chain combines TRBV3-1 (or the pseudogene TRBV3-2) with TRBJ1-1, with 7 bases identical to TRBD1. The CDR3 is 13 residues long. J lost 5 bases, V lost 4 bases, and 4 bases had no gene match. Germline V CDR1 and CDR2: LGHDT, YNNKEL (reference sequence). In DNA form, the CDR3 reads TGTGCCAGCAGCCGGTCAGGGGGAACTGAAGCTTTCTTT. Translated: CASSRSGGTEAFF.

This chain joins TRBV3-1 (or the pseudogene TRBV3-2) and TRBJ2-5; 8 bases match TRBD2. CDR1 and CDR2 (germline): LGHDT, YNNKEL (reference sequence). CDR3 size: 16 residues. Trimming at V came to 3 bases and at J to 7 bases, leaving 13 bases not matched to a gene. The CDR3 loop reads CASSQAAGGPLGTQYF. The CDR3 DNA follows: TGTGCCAGCAGCCAGGCTGCGGGGGGACCGTTAGGGACCCAGTACTTC.

The rearrangement uses TRBV27 and TRBJ2-2; weak D call: TRBD2 (5 bases). V was shortened by 10 bases and J by 2 bases, with 23 bases between the two germline ends. This CDR3 has 17 residues. Per germline, CDR1 MNHEY and CDR2 SMNVEV (reference sequence). For the CDR3, the DNA is TGTGCCACATCCGCAAGAGGGCGGGCCGCAAACACCGGGGAGCTGTTTTTT. Residues: CATSARGRAANTGELFF.

This clone was found a few times. The V call is TRBV3-1 (or the pseudogene TRBV3-2), the J call TRBJ1-3, with D possibly matching TRBD1 (5 bases). Germline V gives CDR1 LGHDT, CDR2 YNNKEL (reference sequence). There are 17 residues in the CDR3. Trimming removed 4 bases at V and 2 bases at J, with 18 bases between. DNA of the CDR3: TGTGCCAGCAGCCGTCCTTCGACAGCTACAACTGGAAACACCATATATTTT. This gives the protein CASSRPSTATTGNTIYF.

CDR3 loop: CASSGLHSGNTIYF. The CDR3 DNA sequence: TGTGCCAGCAGCGGCCTGCACTCTGGAAACACCATATATTTT. The chain uses TRBV6-2 or TRBV6-3 and TRBJ1-3; D uncertain. The CDR3 is 14 amino acids. CDR1 and CDR2 from the germline V gene are MNHEY and SVGEGT. V was clipped by 6 bases and J by 0 bases, with 9 bases between them.